The 25 T cell receptor beta chains below all came from one sample that was sequenced in a study of blood T cell repertoires in COVID-19. Some clones are missing from TCRdb's copy, which holds only in-frame ones; the method was immunoSEQ multiplex PCR. Of hundreds of thousands of clones in the sample, over 75% were seen once. The sequenced sample consisted of PBMCs or T cells enriched from blood (not recorded which). These receptors came from a woman between 45 and 60 years old with acute COVID-19.

The rearrangement joins TRBV4-1 to TRBJ1-6, with 12 bases that match TRBD1. Germline trimming cut 1 base from V and 7 bases from J; bases unmatched to any gene: 2. The V gene's germline CDR1 is MGHRA and CDR2 YSYEKL. The CDR3 runs 16 residues. In nucleotides, the CDR3 is TGCGCCAGCAGCCAAGGGGGACAGGGGGCGAATTCACCCCTCCACTTT. Residues: CASSQGGQGANSPLHF.

The chain employs TRBV7-9 and TRBJ2-7; TRBD1 is a possible D gene (5 bases). This CDR3 contains 16 residues. The germline V gene has CDR1 SEHNR and CDR2 FQNEAQ (reference sequence). Deletions cut 5 bases from V and 0 bases from J, with 17 bases between. Written as DNA, the CDR3 is TGTGCCAGCAGCCTTAGGGGAACAGGTAGCTCCTACGAGCAGTACTTC. Protein: CASSLRGTGSSYEQYF.

This chain uses TRBV27 with TRBJ2-3; tentatively, D is TRBD2 (6 bases). The germline CDR1 and CDR2 sequences are MNHEY and SMNVEV (reference sequence). Between the trimmed V and J ends, which lost 6 bases and 0 bases, there was a span of 13 bases. This CDR3 is built from 15 residues. The CDR3 loop is CASRGPGLSTDTQYF. The CDR3 DNA follows: TGTGCCAGCAGAGGACCGGGACTGAGCACAGATACGCAGTATTTT.

This chain links TRBV11-2 with TRBJ2-7; TRBD2 aligns across 7 bases. This CDR3 comprises 14 residues. Germline lookup yields CDR1 SGHAT and CDR2 FQNNGV. V lost 1 base, J lost 4 bases, and 4 bases stayed unmatched. DNA for the CDR3: TGTGCCAGCAGCTTAGGGCTAGCGGCTTACGAGCAGTACTTC. This encodes CASSLGLAAYEQYF.

The chain recombines TRBV30 with TRBJ2-5; D perhaps matches TRBD2 (6 bases). Germline lookup yields CDR1 GTSNPN and CDR2 SVGIG (reference sequence). The length of the CDR3 is 15 residues. V shed 0 bases and J shed 4 bases, with 15 bases lying between them. The CDR3 sequence is CAWSVPSAGRETQYF. The CDR3, as DNA: TGTGCCTGGAGTGTACCCTCCGCGGGAAGAGAGACCCAGTACTTC. The full variable domain, completed using reference TRBV30 and TRBJ2-5, is SQTIHQWPATLVQPVGSPLSLECTVEGTSNPNLYWYRQAAGRGLQLLFYSVGIGQISSEVPQNLSASRPQDRQFILSSKKLLLSDSGFYLCAWSVPSAGRETQYFGPGTRLLVL.

V is TRBV5-8 and J is TRBJ1-5; D might be TRBD1 (6 bases). This CDR3 is 17 amino acids long. Germline V gives CDR1 SGHTS, CDR2 YDEGEE. Trimming shortened V by 5 bases and J by 3 bases, and 21 bases separated the two germline ends. The CDR3 DNA is TGTGCCAGCAGGGGAACTATACAGGGACGGAACAATCAGCCCCAGCATTTT. Amino acids: CASRGTIQGRNNQPQHF.

The V and J genes are TRBV2 and TRBJ1-1; weak D call: TRBD1 (6 bases). Trimming left V 8 bases short and J 5 bases short, with 18 bases between. This CDR3 comprises 14 residues. Germline V CDR1 and CDR2: SNHLY, FYNNEI. The CDR3 bases are TGTGCCAGCGATCCGGGACAATTGAGGACTGAAGCTTTCTTT. Translation: CASDPGQLRTEAFF.

The rearrangement links TRBV7-2 to TRBJ1-1, with 8 bases fitting TRBD1. Trimming cost V 5 bases and J 4 bases; bases outside gene matches: 9. CDR3 length equals 15 residues. The V gene's germline CDR1 is SGHTA and CDR2 FQGNSA. The CDR3 DNA reads as TGTGCCAGCAGCCCCCAGGGGGCGCCTAGCACTGAAGCTTTCTTT. It specifies CASSPQGAPSTEAFF.

In DNA form, the CDR3 reads TGTGCCAGCGCCGGGGGGACAGGCAATTATCAGCCCCAGCATTTT. Its protein is CASAGGTGNYQPQHF. This chain joins TRBV7-9 and TRBJ1-5, with 8 bases lining up with TRBD1. J gave up 5 bases and V 8 bases, and 11 bases lay outside the gene matches. There are 15 residues in the CDR3. Germline assignment: CDR1 SEHNR and CDR2 FQNEAQ (reference sequence). The variable domain in full, with the rest retrieved from reference TRBV7-9 and TRBJ1-5, is DTGVSQNPRHKITKRGQNVTFRCDPISEHNRLYWYRQTLGQGPEFLTYFQNEAQLEKSRLLSDRFSAERPKGSFSTLEIQRTEQGDSAMYLCASAGGTGNYQPQHFGDGTRLSIL.

This clone was detected once. The J gene is TRBJ2-5, the V gene TRBV11-2; 10 nucleotides agree with TRBD2. The CDR3 runs 15 residues. Germline CDR1 and CDR2: SGHAT and FQNNGV. Losses at the gene ends were 5 bases for V and 5 bases for J; bases not matched to a gene: 8. CDR3 DNA sequence: TGTGCCAGCAGCCGAAGCGGGGGGGCCGTTGAGACCCAGTACTTC. Translating it yields CASSRSGGAVETQYF.

V is TRBV6-4 and J is TRBJ2-2, with D possibly matching TRBD1 (6 bases). This CDR3 spans 14 amino acids. CDR1 and CDR2 (germline): MRHNA, SNTAGT. V gave up 6 bases and J gave up 5 bases, with 13 bases separating them. CDR3 nucleotide sequence: TGTGCCAGCAGCTTAACAGGGCAGACCGGGGAGCTGTTTTTT. Translating gives CASSLTGQTGELFF.

J is TRBJ2-4 and V is TRBV7-2; 11 bases align to TRBD1. V trimming: 3 bases; J trimming: 8 bases; junction bases outside the gene matches: 3. CDR3 length: 14 amino acids. Germline values: CDR1 SGHTA, CDR2 FQGNSA. CDR3 DNA sequence: TGTGCCAGCAGCTTCCCGGGACAGGGGGACATTCAGTACTTC. Protein sequence: CASSFPGQGDIQYF.

J is TRBJ2-5 and V is TRBV5-3, with 11 bases fitting TRBD2. TRBV5-3 is labeled an ORF, and its function is uncertain. The J segment lost 1 base and the V segment lost 4 bases, leaving 3 bases of the junction unmatched. CDR3 length: 15 residues. The CDR3 DNA follows: TGTGCCAGAAGCAAAACTAGCGGGGGCCAAGAGACCCAGTACTTC. Translated: CARSKTSGGQETQYF.

V usage is TRBV11-2 and J usage is TRBJ1-6, with D unresolved. The CDR3 has 14 amino acids. Germline CDR1 is SGHAT and CDR2 is FQNNGV. Trimming shortened V by 0 bases and J by 7 bases, and 7 bases separated the two germline ends. The chain's CDR3 is CASSLDPQNSPLHF. In DNA, the CDR3 is TGTGCCAGCAGCTTAGATCCGCAGAATTCACCCCTCCACTTT.

The V call is TRBV19, the J call TRBJ1-2; D is undetermined. The CDR3 is 15 amino acids. V shed 1 base and J shed 4 bases, with 13 bases lying between them. The germline gives CDR1 LNHDA, CDR2 SQIVND (reference sequence). The CDR3 DNA follows: TGTGCCAGTAGTATAGCTGAGGGCCCCCGCTATGGCTACACCTTC. This sequence encodes CASSIAEGPRYGYTF.

This chain joins TRBV5-1 and TRBJ1-3, with 8 bases fitting TRBD1. V shed 3 bases and J 2 bases; nucleotides not matched to a gene: 4. Germline assignment: CDR1 SGHRS and CDR2 YFSETQ. The CDR3 is 15 amino acids. CDR3 amino acids: CASSSQGAPGNTIYF. In DNA form, the CDR3 reads TGCGCCAGCAGCTCTCAGGGGGCGCCTGGAAACACCATATATTTT.

The rearrangement links TRBV15 to TRBJ2-1; tentative D call: TRBD1 (6 bases). The V end lost 8 bases, the J end lost 5 bases, and 19 bases lay between the germline ends. CDR1 is LNHNV and CDR2 is YYDKDF in the germline V gene (reference sequence). The CDR3 runs 15 residues. The DNA for the CDR3 is TGTGCCACCGGGTGGGAAGGACAGTTAAACAATGAGCAGTTCTTC. Its protein product is CATGWEGQLNNEQFF.

In DNA, the CDR3 is TGTGCCAGCAGCCAAGATTTCGAGAATGAAGCTTTCTTT. This codes for CASSQDFENEAFF. The chain couples TRBV3-1 (or the pseudogene TRBV3-2) to TRBJ1-1; D unclear. Trimming removed 0 bases at V and 7 bases at J, with 9 bases between. This CDR3 region has 13 residues. From germline, CDR1 is LGHDT and CDR2 YNNKEL (reference sequence).

This clone was found a few times. This sequence joins TRBV14 and TRBJ2-7; weak D call: TRBD1 (6 bases). Germline CDR1 reads SGHDN; CDR2 reads FVKESK. The V end was cut by 4 bases, the J end by 3 bases, with 13 bases between. The CDR3 consists of 14 residues. The chain's CDR3 is CASSLRTGYYEQYF. CDR3 DNA sequence: TGTGCCAGCAGCCTAAGAACAGGGTACTACGAGCAGTACTTC.

The chain has TRBV12-5 and TRBJ2-7, with TRBD1 as a possible D gene (6 bases). In germline, CDR1 is LGHNT, CDR2 FRNRAP. V lost 0 bases and J 2 bases, leaving 23 bases between the germline ends. The CDR3 is 19 residues long. The CDR3 DNA sequence: TGTGCTAGTGGTTTGGTAGCAGGGGCAACTATTATAAGAACCTACGAGCAGTACTTC. Its translation is CASGLVAGATIIRTYEQYF. Filled out from reference TRBV12-5 and TRBJ2-7, the complete variable domain reads DARVTQTPRHKVTEMGQEVTMRCQPILGHNTVFWYRQTMMQGLELLAYFRNRAPLDDSGMPKDRFSAEMPDATLATLKIQPSEPRDSAVYFCASGLVAGATIIRTYEQYFGPGTRLTVT.

This clone was found a few times. The junction and the germline gene differ at one end; a read error may be behind it. V and J are TRBV7-7 and TRBJ2-2, with 11 bases matching TRBD2. Germline V CDR1 and CDR2: SSHAT, FNYEAQ (reference sequence). The CDR3 has 16 amino acids. CDR3 amino acids: CASSHGTSGSTGELFF. CDR3 sequence (DNA): TGTGCTAGCAGCCACGGGACTAGCGGTAGCACCGGGGAGCTGTTTTTT.

The chain employs TRBV27 and TRBJ1-3, with D possibly matching TRBD1 (5 bases). This CDR3 region has 14 residues. Trimming removed 5 bases from V and 2 bases from J, with 10 bases in between. CDR1 and CDR2 from the germline V gene are MNHEY and SMNVEV (reference sequence). The CDR3 bases are TGTGCCAGCAGTCAGGGAAGTGCTGGAAACACCATATATTTT. Translation: CASSQGSAGNTIYF.

V usage is TRBV4-2 and J usage is TRBJ1-1, with D unclear. The CDR3 is 15 residues long. The V end lost 2 bases, the J end lost 1 base, and 11 bases lay between the germline ends. The V gene's germline CDR1 is LGHNA and CDR2 YNFKEQ. DNA for the CDR3: TGTGCCAGCAGCCAACGGGGTAGTGGGAACACTGAAGCTTTCTTT. It yields the protein CASSQRGSGNTEAFF.

The V gene is TRBV19, the J gene TRBJ1-1; D is possibly TRBD1 (6 bases). CDR3 length equals 13 residues. The ends were cut back, 6 bases at V and 4 bases at J, with 12 bases in the middle. Per germline, CDR1 LNHDA and CDR2 SQIVND (reference sequence). The CDR3 reads CASRFRGGTEAFF. DNA of the CDR3: TGTGCCAGTAGATTTAGGGGGGGCACTGAAGCTTTCTTT.

The chain couples TRBV5-5 to TRBJ1-2, with a possible D match to TRBD1 (5 bases). V was cut by 3 bases and J by 2 bases, with 11 bases left in between. The CDR3 covers 14 residues. Looked up from germline, CDR1 is SGHKS and CDR2 is YYEKEE (reference sequence). The CDR3 is CASSYNSGNYGYTF. CDR3 nucleotides: TGTGCCAGCAGCTATAATTCAGGGAACTATGGCTACACCTTC.